The sequence of this T cell receptor beta chain was determined in a study of CD8+ T cells in alopecia areata. Specified treatment: oral pan-JAK inhibitor, 5-10 mg twice daily. This clone was seen many times. CDR1 MRHNA and CDR2 SNTAGT come from the germline V gene. V shed 4 bases and J shed 1 base, with 7 bases lying between them. The CDR3 is made up of 13 amino acids. Once RNA had been extracted, it was reverse transcribed into cDNA to act as the sequencing template. The method was immunoSEQ multiplex PCR; TCRdb's version includes in-frame clones alone and lacks a portion of them. The repertoire has over 150,000 clones, roughly 64% of them found once; the top ten carry 10% to 15%.

The sequencing used CD8+ T cells sorted from blood, collected at week 24, from a patient treated with tofacitinib. The chain joins TRBV6-4 to TRBJ2-5; no reliable D call. The source of this sequence is a human donor with alopecia areata. This CDR3 reads CASSANPQETQYF. The DNA of the CDR3 is TGTGCCAGCAGTGCTAACCCCCAAGAGACCCAGTACTTC.